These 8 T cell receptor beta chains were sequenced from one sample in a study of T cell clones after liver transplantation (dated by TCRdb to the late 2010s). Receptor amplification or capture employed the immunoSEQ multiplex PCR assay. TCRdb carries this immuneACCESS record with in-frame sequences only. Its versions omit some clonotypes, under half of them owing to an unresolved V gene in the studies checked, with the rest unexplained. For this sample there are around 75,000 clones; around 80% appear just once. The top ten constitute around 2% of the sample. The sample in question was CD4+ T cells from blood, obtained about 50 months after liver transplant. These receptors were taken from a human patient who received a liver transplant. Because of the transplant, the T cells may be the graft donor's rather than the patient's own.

The DNA of the CDR3 is TGTGCCAGCAGCTTATCGACTAGCGGGAGGGCCCAGGAATACGAGCAGTACTTC. Protein sequence: CASSLSTSGRAQEYEQYF. The chain carries TRBV11-2 and TRBJ2-7, with 14 nucleotides matching TRBD2. The J segment lost 4 bases and the V segment lost 2 bases, leaving 10 bases of the junction unmatched. The CDR3 sequence is 18 residues long. Germline CDR1 SGHAT, CDR2 FQNNGV.

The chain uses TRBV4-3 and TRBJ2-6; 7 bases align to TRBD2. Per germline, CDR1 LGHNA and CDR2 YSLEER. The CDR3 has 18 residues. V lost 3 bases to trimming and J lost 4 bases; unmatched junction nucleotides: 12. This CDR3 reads CASSQDLAAQGGANVLTF. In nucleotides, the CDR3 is TGCGCCAGCAGCCAGGATCTAGCGGCTCAAGGAGGGGCCAACGTCCTGACTTTC.

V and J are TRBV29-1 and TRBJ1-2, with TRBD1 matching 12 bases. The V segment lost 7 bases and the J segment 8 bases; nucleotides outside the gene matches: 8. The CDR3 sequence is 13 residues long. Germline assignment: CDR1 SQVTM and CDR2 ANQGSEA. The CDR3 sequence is CSAGQGANRGYTF. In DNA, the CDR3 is TGCAGCGCGGGACAGGGGGCGAATCGGGGCTACACCTTC.

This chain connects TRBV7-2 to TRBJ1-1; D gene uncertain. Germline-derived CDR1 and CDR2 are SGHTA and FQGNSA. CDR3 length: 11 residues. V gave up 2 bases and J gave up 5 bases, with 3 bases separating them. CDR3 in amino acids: CASSLRTEAFF. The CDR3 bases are TGTGCCAGCAGCTTAAGAACTGAAGCTTTCTTT.

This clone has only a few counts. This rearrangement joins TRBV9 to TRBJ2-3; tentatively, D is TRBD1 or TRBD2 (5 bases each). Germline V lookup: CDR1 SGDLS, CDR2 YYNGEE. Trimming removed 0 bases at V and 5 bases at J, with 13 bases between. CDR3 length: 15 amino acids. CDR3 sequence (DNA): TGTGCCAGCAGCGTAGGGGACGGTGGAGTAGATACGCAGTATTTT. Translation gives CASSVGDGGVDTQYF.

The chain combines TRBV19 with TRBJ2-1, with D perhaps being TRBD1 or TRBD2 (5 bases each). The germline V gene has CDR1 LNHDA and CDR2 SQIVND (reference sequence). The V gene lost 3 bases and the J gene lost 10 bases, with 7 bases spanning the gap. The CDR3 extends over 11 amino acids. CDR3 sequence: CASSIEGEQFF. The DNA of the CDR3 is TGTGCCAGTAGTATTGAGGGGGAGCAGTTCTTC.

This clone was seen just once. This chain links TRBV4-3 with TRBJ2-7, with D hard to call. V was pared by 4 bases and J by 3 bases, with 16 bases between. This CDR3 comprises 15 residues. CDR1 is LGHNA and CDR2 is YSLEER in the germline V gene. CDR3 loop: CASSLDLAGDYEQYF. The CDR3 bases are TGCGCCAGCAGCCTCGATCTGGCCGGAGACTACGAGCAGTACTTC.

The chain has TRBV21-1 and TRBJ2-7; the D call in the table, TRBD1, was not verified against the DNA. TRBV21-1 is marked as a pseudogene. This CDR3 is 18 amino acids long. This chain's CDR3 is CASSKHLWGRLSSYEQYF. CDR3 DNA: TGTGCCAGCAGCAAACACTTGTGGGGGCGACTTAGCTCCTACGAGCAGTACTTC.